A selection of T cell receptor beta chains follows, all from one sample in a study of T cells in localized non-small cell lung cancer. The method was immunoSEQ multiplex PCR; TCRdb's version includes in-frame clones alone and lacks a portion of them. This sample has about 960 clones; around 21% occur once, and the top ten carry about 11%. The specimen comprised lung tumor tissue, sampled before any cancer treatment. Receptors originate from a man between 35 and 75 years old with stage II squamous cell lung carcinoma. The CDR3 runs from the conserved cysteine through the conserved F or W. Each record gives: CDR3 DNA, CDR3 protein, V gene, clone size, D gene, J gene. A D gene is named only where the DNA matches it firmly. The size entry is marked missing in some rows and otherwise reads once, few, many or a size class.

CDR3 DNA: TGTGCCAGCCTAATGCACGGGACGTCCGAGGGAGGCTACACCTTC; CDR3 protein: CASLMHGTSEGGYTF; V gene: TRBV28; clone size: few; D gene: .; J gene: TRBJ1-2
CDR3 DNA: TGCAGCGTTGTGACTGGGGGATTAGATACGCAGTATTTT; CDR3 protein: CSVVTGGLDTQYF; V gene: TRBV29-1; clone size: .; D gene: .; J gene: TRBJ2-3
CDR3 DNA: TGTGCCTGGAGTATTGATTCGGACACTGAAGCTTTCTTT; CDR3 protein: CAWSIDSDTEAFF; V gene: TRBV30; clone size: .; D gene: .; J gene: TRBJ1-1
CDR3 DNA: TGTGCCAGCAGCTTGACGGGACAGAGATACAATGAGCAGTTCTTC; CDR3 protein: CASSLTGQRYNEQFF; V gene: TRBV11-3; clone size: large; D gene: TRBD1; J gene: TRBJ2-1
CDR3 DNA: TGTGCCACCAGCAGAGCCGGGGACAGGGTCTACGAGCAGTACTTC; CDR3 protein: CATSRAGDRVYEQYF; V gene: TRBV15; clone size: .; D gene: TRBD1; J gene: TRBJ2-7
CDR3 DNA: TGTGCCAGCAGTGAAACGAGGGGAGGGCGGACTGAAGCTTTCTTT; CDR3 protein: CASSETRGGRTEAFF; V gene: TRBV9; clone size: .; D gene: .; J gene: TRBJ1-1
CDR3 DNA: TGTGCCAGCAGCTTGGGGGCTTATAGCAATCAGCCCCAGCATTTT; CDR3 protein: CASSLGAYSNQPQHF; V gene: TRBV7-5; clone size: few; D gene: .; J gene: TRBJ1-5
CDR3 DNA: TGTGCCAGAGGGGGTAGCGGGAACACCGGGGAGCTGTTTTTT; CDR3 protein: CARGGSGNTGELFF; V gene: TRBV2; clone size: medium-sized; D gene: .; J gene: TRBJ2-2
CDR3 DNA: TGTGCCAGCAGATCAACAGGGGAGTACGAAAAACTGTTTTTT; CDR3 protein: CASRSTGEYEKLFF; V gene: TRBV6-8; clone size: few; D gene: TRBD1; J gene: TRBJ1-4
CDR3 DNA: TGTGCCAGCAGTTTCTGGGGTCAGGGGATGAACACTGAAGCTTTCTTT; CDR3 protein: CASSFWGQGMNTEAFF; V gene: TRBV28; clone size: .; D gene: .; J gene: TRBJ1-1
CDR3 DNA: TGTGCCAGTAGCCCCGCCGACCGACTCCTCTCCTACGAGCAGTACTTC; CDR3 protein: CASSPADRLLSYEQYF; V gene: TRBV19; clone size: .; D gene: .; J gene: TRBJ2-7
CDR3 DNA: TGCGCCAGCAGCCCCAGGGTTCTGGAGTACACTGAAGCTTTCTTT; CDR3 protein: CASSPRVLEYTEAFF; V gene: TRBV4-1; clone size: large; D gene: .; J gene: TRBJ1-1
CDR3 DNA: TGTGCCAGTTGGGGGACTACAGGGACTAGCGGGAGGGCCGCCACCGGGGAGCTGTTTTTT; CDR3 protein: CASWGTTGTSGRAATGELFF; V gene: TRBV28; clone size: few; D gene: TRBD2; J gene: TRBJ2-2
CDR3 DNA: TGTGCCAGTAGTGCCTTTTCGGCGGAGGGAACCTACGAGCAGTACTTC; CDR3 protein: CASSAFSAEGTYEQYF; V gene: TRBV19; clone size: few; D gene: .; J gene: TRBJ2-7
CDR3 DNA: TGTGCCAGCAGCCAGGAACGTGGGCAGCCATATGGCTACACCTTC; CDR3 protein: CASSQERGQPYGYTF; V gene: TRBV14; clone size: once; D gene: .; J gene: TRBJ1-2
CDR3 DNA: TGTGCCAGCAGCGCGGGGATCGGACACAACGAAGGCTACACCTTC; CDR3 protein: CASSAGIGHNEGYTF; V gene: TRBV11-3; clone size: few; D gene: .; J gene: TRBJ1-2
CDR3 DNA: TGTGCCAGCAGCTTGGAAGGAGTCAGCGCCTACGAGCAGTACTTC; CDR3 protein: CASSLEGVSAYEQYF; V gene: TRBV11-3; clone size: few; D gene: .; J gene: TRBJ2-7
CDR3 DNA: TGTGCCAGTAGTTCCCGGGGTCTGGTTAACGAAGCTTTCTTT; CDR3 protein: CASSSRGLVNEAFF; V gene: TRBV19; clone size: .; D gene: .; J gene: TRBJ1-1
CDR3 DNA: TGTGCCAGCAGCTTAGGGGAGGGGTGGGACACTGAAGCTTTCTTT; CDR3 protein: CASSLGEGWDTEAFF; V gene: TRBV11-3; clone size: few; D gene: .; J gene: TRBJ1-1
CDR3 DNA: TGTGCCAGCAGCACTGACGGGACAGGGGGCACTGAAGCTTTCTTT; CDR3 protein: CASSTDGTGGTEAFF; V gene: TRBV11-3; clone size: medium-sized; D gene: TRBD1; J gene: TRBJ1-1
CDR3 DNA: TGTGCCAGCAGTCCCTTGGGGAGGGCAGGGGGCTACGAGCAGTACTTC; CDR3 protein: CASSPLGRAGGYEQYF; V gene: TRBV6-8; clone size: few; D gene: .; J gene: TRBJ2-7
CDR3 DNA: TGTGCCAGCAGCTTAGGAGTGGCTAGCGGCCAAGAGACCCAGTACTTC; CDR3 protein: CASSLGVASGQETQYF; V gene: TRBV11-3; clone size: medium-sized; D gene: TRBD2; J gene: TRBJ2-5
CDR3 DNA: TGTGCCTGGAGTGTAAAGGCTGCGGGTACTGAAGCTTTCTTT; CDR3 protein: CAWSVKAAGTEAFF; V gene: TRBV30; clone size: .; D gene: .; J gene: TRBJ1-1
CDR3 DNA: TGCGCCAGCAGCTTAACAGGGCTTTCTCACACTGAAGCTTTCTTT; CDR3 protein: CASSLTGLSHTEAFF; V gene: TRBV5-1; clone size: few; D gene: .; J gene: TRBJ1-1
CDR3 DNA: TGTGCCAGTAGTATACGGGACAGATCGAACACTGAAGCTTTCTTT; CDR3 protein: CASSIRDRSNTEAFF; V gene: TRBV19; clone size: .; D gene: TRBD1; J gene: TRBJ1-1
CDR3 DNA: TGTGCCAGCAGTCCCACCTGGACTAGCGGGGACACAGATACGCAGTATTTT; CDR3 protein: CASSPTWTSGDTDTQYF; V gene: TRBV28; clone size: .; D gene: TRBD2; J gene: TRBJ2-3
CDR3 DNA: TGTGCCAGCAGCTTGAAAGGTACTGGGGCCAACGTCCTGACTTTC; CDR3 protein: CASSLKGTGANVLTF; V gene: TRBV11-3; clone size: few; D gene: .; J gene: TRBJ2-6
CDR3 DNA: TGTGCCAGCAATAGCGGAGGACGGACCCAGTACTTC; CDR3 protein: CASNSGGRTQYF; V gene: TRBV28; clone size: .; D gene: .; J gene: TRBJ2-5
CDR3 DNA: TGTGCCAGCAGCCAAGTGGGCAGGGGGCAGGTGGACATTCAGTACTTC; CDR3 protein: CASSQVGRGQVDIQYF; V gene: TRBV14; clone size: .; D gene: TRBD1; J gene: TRBJ2-4
CDR3 DNA: TGCAGCGTGACCCAGGGGGACACCGGGGAGCTGTTTTTT; CDR3 protein: CSVTQGDTGELFF; V gene: TRBV29-1; clone size: .; D gene: TRBD1; J gene: TRBJ2-2
CDR3 DNA: TGTGCCAGCAGTTTCGAGGCTAGCGGTCAAAATGAGCAGTTCTTC; CDR3 protein: CASSFEASGQNEQFF; V gene: TRBV28; clone size: .; D gene: TRBD2; J gene: TRBJ2-1
CDR3 DNA: TGTGCCAGCAGCGCCCAGGGACTAGCGGGATACGAGCAGTTCTTC; CDR3 protein: CASSAQGLAGYEQFF; V gene: TRBV11-3; clone size: medium-sized; D gene: TRBD2; J gene: TRBJ2-1
CDR3 DNA: TGTGCCAGCAGCCCTACGGGACCCCGGGGGGCAGATACGCAGTATTTT; CDR3 protein: CASSPTGPRGADTQYF; V gene: TRBV11-3; clone size: medium-sized; D gene: TRBD2; J gene: TRBJ2-3
CDR3 DNA: TGTGCCAGCAGTTTCACAGTAAATGAGCAGTTCTTC; CDR3 protein: CASSFTVNEQFF; V gene: TRBV25-1; clone size: .; D gene: .; J gene: TRBJ2-1
CDR3 DNA: TGTGCCAGCAGCTTAACCTCCGGTCCCTACAATGAGCAGTTCTTC; CDR3 protein: CASSLTSGPYNEQFF; V gene: TRBV11-3; clone size: .; D gene: .; J gene: TRBJ2-1